This TCR beta chain was sequenced in a study of CD4+ T cells in melanoma (dated by TCRdb to about 2022). Notes on the research overall: Neoantigen-specific CD4+ T cells in human melanoma were investigated in the study. Results and caveats for the whole study, not just this receptor: Neoantigen-specific CD4+ T cells in melanoma were reported to have a range of differentiation states. The report described a correlation between neoantigen-specific CD4+ T cells and the function of CD8+ T cells, macrophages and B cells.

Regarding this clone: Its antigen remains undetermined. No qualities accompany the bases; no much larger clone lies one base away.

Patients with melanoma were used as donors. Library creation used the immunoSEQ multiplex PCR assay. Imported from immuneACCESS, the table was reduced by TCRdb to in-frame sequences with V and J called. These copies leave out some clones; in studies compared against another copy, an unresolved V gene accounts for under half, and the cause of the remainder is not known. Counted in this sample were 140,000 or so clones; around 90% of them appeared once. The top ten clonotypes cover approximately 1.5% of the sample. CDR1 and CDR2 were assigned from the germline V gene as SGHRS and YFSETQ. Cut back by 6 bases and 0 bases, the V and J ends lie 15 bases apart. The CDR3 has 15 amino acids, counting the end cysteine and phenylalanine. Only CDR3 DNA is held: 45 bases, read in frame from base 1.

This sequence was found in a human donor with melanoma. This chain joins TRBV5-1 to TRBJ2-5; TRBD2 is a possible D gene, resting on 6 matching bases. The DNA reads TGCGCCAGCACCCCCCGACCGGGGGACCAAGAGACCCAGTACTTC. Its protein reads: CASTPRPGDQETQYF.